A selection of T cell receptor beta chains follows, all from one sample in a study of shared clonotypes between healthy human individuals. Only in-frame clones appear in the TCRdb table, and some are missing; sequencing was by immunoSEQ multiplex PCR. Counted here are approximately 1.9 million clones, roughly 95% occurring once; the ten biggest clones make up approximately 1.6%. The sample consisted of naive CD8+ T cells from PBMCs. Receptors were obtained from a man between 18 and 35 years old in good health. Some clones in this sample may be carry-over from other donors' samples. Both conserved end residues are part of each CDR3. The D gene is left open where the match is weak. Clone size appears in some rows only: once, few, many, or a class for an expanded clone.

TRBD1	TRBV19	TRBJ2-7	-	CASRATGSSYEQYF	TGTGCCAGCCGAGCGACAGGGAGCTCCTACGAGCAGTACTTC
-	TRBV5-1	TRBJ2-3	-	CASSSRDFGDTQYF	TGCGCCAGCAGCTCCCGGGACTTTGGCGATACGCAGTATTTT
TRBD2	TRBV11-3	TRBJ2-2	-	CASSSLASTGELFF	TGTGCCAGCAGCTCACTAGCGTCCACCGGGGAGCTGTTTTTT
-	TRBV9	TRBJ1-2	once	CASSPRRRADGYTF	TGTGCCAGCAGCCCCCGCAGGCGGGCGGATGGCTACACCTTC
-	TRBV21-1	TRBJ2-5	-	CASSKGGLARQETQYF	TGTGCCAGCAGCAAAGGGGGACTAGCGAGACAAGAGACCCAGTACTTC
-	TRBV28	TRBJ2-7	-	CASGTYEQYF	TGTGCCAGTGGTACCTACGAGCAGTACTTC
-	TRBV15	TRBJ1-1	-	CATSSRMNTEAFF	TGTGCCACCAGCAGTAGGATGAACACTGAAGCTTTCTTT
-	TRBV5-1	TRBJ2-1	-	CASSLFDNEQFF	TGCGCCAGCAGCTTGTTTGACAATGAGCAGTTCTTC
TRBD1	TRBV5-1	TRBJ1-4	-	CASSSKGQGVFRVDEKLFF	TGCGCCAGCAGCTCCAAGGGACAGGGGGTCTTCCGAGTCGATGAAAAACTGTTTTTT
-	TRBV6-1	TRBJ1-2	once	CASRRTEIYGYTF	TGTGCCAGCAGGAGGACAGAAATTTATGGCTACACCTTC
-	TRBV11-2	TRBJ1-1	-	CASSNRQVGSNTEAFF	TGTGCCAGCAGCAATAGACAGGTTGGATCGAACACTGAAGCTTTCTTT
-	TRBV7-8	TRBJ1-1	once	CASRTFGGDTEAFF	TGTGCCAGCAGGACCTTTGGGGGGGACACTGAAGCTTTCTTT
-	TRBV2	TRBJ2-3	-	CASSEWVTTSTDTQYF	TGTGCCAGCAGTGAATGGGTGACAACTAGCACAGATACGCAGTATTTT
TRBD1	TRBV7-8	TRBJ1-2	-	CASSLDRTGGYGYTF	TGTGCCAGCAGCTTAGACCGAACAGGGGGCTATGGCTACACCTTC
TRBD1	TRBV6-5	TRBJ2-7	-	CASGDRDRFYEQYF	TGTGCCAGCGGGGACAGGGATCGATTCTACGAGCAGTACTTC
TRBD1	TRBV7-9	TRBJ1-2	few	CASSSAGGGYGYTF	TGTGCCAGCAGCTCGGCAGGGGGCGGGTATGGCTACACCTTC
TRBD2	TRBV5-1	TRBJ2-1	-	CASSSQTPLAGLGNEQFF	TGCGCCAGCAGCTCCCAGACTCCCTTAGCGGGATTGGGGAATGAGCAGTTCTTC
TRBD2	TRBV5-6	TRBJ2-3	-	CASSPSPAGATDTQYF	TGTGCCAGCAGCCCCAGTCCGGCGGGAGCCACAGATACGCAGTATTTT
-	TRBV9	TRBJ1-3	-	CASSPILNPGNTIYF	TGTGCCAGCAGTCCAATCCTCAATCCTGGAAACACCATATATTTT
-	TRBV9	TRBJ2-1	once	CASSVKFGNEQFF	TGTGCCAGCAGCGTGAAGTTTGGGAATGAGCAGTTCTTC
-	TRBV7-9	TRBJ1-1	-	CASSFGGIEPEAFF	TGTGCCAGCAGCTTCGGGGGTATAGAGCCTGAAGCTTTCTTT
-	TRBV7-9	TRBJ1-3	-	CASSREPWLWSDNTIYF	TGTGCCAGCAGTCGAGAGCCCTGGCTGTGGTCGGATAACACCATATATTTT
-	TRBV9	TRBJ1-5	-	CASSGYIEGRMTAQHF	TGTGCCAGCAGCGGCTACATAGAGGGCAGGATGACAGCCCAGCATTTT
TRBD1	TRBV28	TRBJ2-5	-	CASSETGQETQYF	TGTGCCAGCAGTGAGACAGGGCAAGAGACCCAGTACTTC
TRBD1	TRBV7-9	TRBJ2-3	-	CASSYRGRTDTQYF	TGTGCCAGCAGCTACAGGGGGAGGACAGATACGCAGTATTTT
TRBD1	TRBV27	TRBJ2-7	-	CASSFSTGQYSYEQYF	TGTGCCAGCAGTTTCAGCACGGGACAGTACTCCTACGAGCAGTACTTC
-	TRBV21-1	TRBJ2-5	-	CASSNVEGGGGVCKTQYF	TGTGCCAGCAGCAACGTGGAAGGGGGCGGTGGAGTTTGTAAGACCCAGTACTTC
-	TRBV11-2	TRBJ2-7	-	CASSLRVDYEQYF	TGTGCCAGCAGCTTGAGGGTCGACTACGAGCAGTACTTC
-	TRBV28	TRBJ2-1	-	CASSYGGPRGNEQFF	TGTGCCAGCAGCTATGGAGGGCCTCGTGGCAATGAGCAGTTCTTC
TRBD1	TRBV7-8	TRBJ2-2	-	CASSPWGQGGHGELFF	TGTGCCAGCAGCCCCTGGGGACAGGGGGGGCACGGGGAGCTGTTTTTT
-	TRBV28	TRBJ1-4	-	CASSAPASTSEKLFF	TGTGCCAGCAGTGCGCCCGCCTCTACAAGCGAAAAACTGTTTTTT
-	TRBV27	TRBJ2-3	-	CASSLAQGITDTQYF	TGTGCCAGCAGTTTAGCCCAGGGGATCACAGATACGCAGTATTTT
-	TRBV7-9	TRBJ2-3	-	CASSLARRGTDTQYF	TGTGCCAGCAGCTTAGCGCGCAGGGGCACAGATACGCAGTATTTT
TRBD2	TRBV27	TRBJ2-7	-	CASSPPPGLSPHEQYF	TGTGCCAGCAGTCCGCCTCCGGGACTAAGCCCCCACGAGCAGTACTTC
TRBD2	TRBV4-1	TRBJ2-1	-	CASSKELAGGPYNEQFF	TGCGCCAGCAGCAAAGAATTAGCGGGAGGGCCTTACAATGAGCAGTTCTTC
-	TRBV28	TRBJ2-1	-	CASSSIAERSYNEQFF	TGTGCCAGCAGTTCCATAGCGGAGCGCTCCTACAATGAGCAGTTCTTC
TRBD2	TRBV6-1	TRBJ2-3	-	CASTGLAGGTDTQYF	TGTGCCAGCACTGGACTAGCGGGAGGGACAGATACGCAGTATTTT
-	TRBV15	TRBJ1-5	-	CATSREDRANQPQHF	TGTGCCACCAGCAGAGAGGACCGCGCCAATCAGCCCCAGCATTTT
TRBD1	TRBV28	TRBJ2-1	-	CASSSLQYLGQGPYNEQFF	TGTGCCAGCAGTTCTCTACAATATTTGGGACAGGGCCCCTACAATGAGCAGTTCTTC
-	TRBV2	TRBJ1-2	-	CASSVLGATLANYGYTF	TGTGCCAGCAGTGTACTAGGGGCAACTCTAGCTAACTATGGCTACACCTTC
-	TRBV6-1	TRBJ2-5	-	CASTLAGWQETQYF	TGTGCCAGCACCTTGGCAGGGTGGCAAGAGACCCAGTACTTC
TRBD1	TRBV5-4	TRBJ2-5	-	CASSWRDRDQETQYF	TGTGCCAGCAGCTGGCGGGACAGGGACCAAGAGACCCAGTACTTC
TRBD1	TRBV19	TRBJ1-3	once	CASSMGQGSSGNTIYF	TGTGCCAGTAGTATGGGACAGGGTAGCTCTGGAAACACCATATATTTT
-	TRBV6-6	TRBJ2-1	-	CASSYLATIGDEQFF	TGTGCCAGCAGTTACTTGGCAACTATCGGGGATGAGCAGTTCTTC
TRBD1	TRBV7-3	TRBJ1-1	-	CASSPNPGQGAVIWNPEAFF	TGTGCCAGCAGCCCTAATCCGGGACAGGGGGCCGTCATTTGGAACCCTGAAGCTTTCTTT
-	TRBV5-4	TRBJ1-1	-	CASSLKSGLRDYTEAFF	TGTGCCAGCAGCTTAAAATCTGGCCTGAGAGATTACACTGAAGCTTTCTTT
TRBD2	TRBV28	TRBJ2-7	-	CASRSGRNYEQYF	TGTGCCAGCCGTAGCGGGAGGAACTACGAGCAGTACTTC